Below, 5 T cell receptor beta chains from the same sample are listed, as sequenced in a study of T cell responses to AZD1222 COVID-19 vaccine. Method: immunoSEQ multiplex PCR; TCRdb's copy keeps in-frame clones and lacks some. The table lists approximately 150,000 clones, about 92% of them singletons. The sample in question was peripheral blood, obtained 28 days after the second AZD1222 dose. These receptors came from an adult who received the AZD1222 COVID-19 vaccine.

The CDR3 DNA is TGTGCCAGCAGCCAGGGTGGTACTAGCGGTGAGCAGTTCTTC. It yields the protein CASSQGGTSGEQFF. The rearrangement links TRBV3-1 (or the pseudogene TRBV3-2) to TRBJ2-1; 8 bases align to TRBD2. The CDR3 extends over 14 amino acids. V shed 3 bases, J shed 9 bases, and the junction held 7 bases outside the gene matches. CDR1 and CDR2 from the germline V gene are LGHDT and YNNKEL (reference sequence).

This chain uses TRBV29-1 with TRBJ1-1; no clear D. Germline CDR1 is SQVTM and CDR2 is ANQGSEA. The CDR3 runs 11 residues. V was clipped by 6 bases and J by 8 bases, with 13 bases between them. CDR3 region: CSVFEVGEAFF. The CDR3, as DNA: TGCAGCGTCTTCGAAGTTGGGGAAGCTTTCTTT.

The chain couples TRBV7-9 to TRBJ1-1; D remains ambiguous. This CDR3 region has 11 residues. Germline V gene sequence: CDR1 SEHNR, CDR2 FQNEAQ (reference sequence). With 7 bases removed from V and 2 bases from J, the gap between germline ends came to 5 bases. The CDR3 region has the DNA TGTGCCAGCATCTCAAACACTGAAGCTTTCTTT. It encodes CASISNTEAFF.

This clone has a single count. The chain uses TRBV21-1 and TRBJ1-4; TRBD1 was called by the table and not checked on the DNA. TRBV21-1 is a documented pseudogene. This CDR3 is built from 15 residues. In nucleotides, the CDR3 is TGTGCCAGCAGCAATGGGACGACAGGGCCGGAAAAACTGTTTTTT. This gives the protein CASSNGTTGPEKLFF.

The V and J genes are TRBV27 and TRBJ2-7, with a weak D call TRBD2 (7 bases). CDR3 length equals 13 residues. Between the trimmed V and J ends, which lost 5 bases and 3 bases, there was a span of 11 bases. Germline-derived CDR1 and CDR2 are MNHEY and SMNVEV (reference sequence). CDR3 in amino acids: CASSIGGDYEQYF. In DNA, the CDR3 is TGTGCCAGCAGTATAGGGGGGGACTACGAGCAGTACTTC.